This TCR beta chain was recovered during a study of early T cells in non-severe SARS-CoV-2 infection. Across the whole study: Bulk RNA from unsorted whole blood was sequenced; chains were unpaired.

CDR3 length equals 14 residues. Per the germline V gene, CDR1 is LNHDA and CDR2 is SQIVND (reference sequence). V gave up 9 bases and J gave up 4 bases, with 15 bases separating them. cDNA molecules, individually, were tagged with unique molecular identifiers. One entry per CDR3 protein results from TCRdb running MiXCR on the 5' RACE reads. Of 60,000 to 75,000 distinct CDR3 sequences listed, more than 8% were seen once; the top ten hold about 14%. This clonotype came up a few times. Sequencing was performed on whole blood, taken at baseline. V and J are TRBV19 and TRBJ2-2; D is ambiguous. This receptor was identified in an adult who was a healthcare worker with PCR-confirmed SARS-CoV-2 infection or an uninfected control (not recorded which). The CDR3 region is CASHADGSTGELFF. In nucleotides, the CDR3 is TGTGCCAGCCATGCCGACGGTTCCACCGGGGAGCTGTTTTTT.